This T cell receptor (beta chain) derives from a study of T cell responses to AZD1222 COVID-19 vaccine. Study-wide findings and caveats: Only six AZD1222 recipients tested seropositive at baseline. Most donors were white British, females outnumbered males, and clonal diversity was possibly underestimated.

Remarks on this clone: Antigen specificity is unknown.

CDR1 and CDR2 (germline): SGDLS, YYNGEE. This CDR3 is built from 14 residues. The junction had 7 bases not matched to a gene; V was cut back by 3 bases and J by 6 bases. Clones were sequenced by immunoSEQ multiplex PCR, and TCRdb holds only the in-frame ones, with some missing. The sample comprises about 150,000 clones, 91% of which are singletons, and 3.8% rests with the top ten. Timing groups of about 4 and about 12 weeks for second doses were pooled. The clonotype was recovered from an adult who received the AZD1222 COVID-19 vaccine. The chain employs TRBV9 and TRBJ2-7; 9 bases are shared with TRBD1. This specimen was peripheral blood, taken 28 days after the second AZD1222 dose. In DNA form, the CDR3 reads TGTGCCAGCAGCGAGGGGACAGGGACCGTCGAGCAGTACTTC. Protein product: CASSEGTGTVEQYF.